This TCR beta chain was observed in a study of early T cells in non-severe SARS-CoV-2 infection. TCRdb ran MiXCR on the 5' RACE reads and lists one entry per CDR3 protein. Of under 85,000 distinct CDR3 sequences listed, around 10% are singletons. Germline V gives CDR1 MNHEY, CDR2 SVGEGT. The CDR3 length is 14 residues. Trimming took 4 bases from V and 8 from J; bases not matched to a gene: 8. The source material was whole blood, sampled at baseline. The receptor comes from an adult who was a healthcare worker with PCR-confirmed SARS-CoV-2 infection or an uninfected control (not recorded which). The donor label of this sample is uncertain. The chain couples TRBV6-2 or TRBV6-3 to TRBJ2-3, with TRBD2 matching over 8 bases. The CDR3 reads CASSLSGRIVTQYF. In DNA form, the CDR3 reads TGTGCCAGCAGTTTAAGCGGGAGAATCGTTACGCAGTATTTT.